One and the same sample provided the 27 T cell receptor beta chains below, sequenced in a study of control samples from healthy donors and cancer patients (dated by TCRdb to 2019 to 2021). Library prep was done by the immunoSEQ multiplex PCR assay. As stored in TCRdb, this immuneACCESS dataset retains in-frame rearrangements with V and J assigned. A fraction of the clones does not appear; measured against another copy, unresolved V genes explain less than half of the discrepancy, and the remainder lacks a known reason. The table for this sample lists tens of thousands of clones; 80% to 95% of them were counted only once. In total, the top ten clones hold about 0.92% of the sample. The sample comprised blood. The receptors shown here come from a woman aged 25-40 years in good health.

The CDR3 spells CASSIRLSGNTIYF. CDR3 bases: TGTGCCAGTAGTATCAGGCTCTCTGGAAACACCATATATTTT. This rearrangement joins TRBV19 to TRBJ1-3; D unresolved. This CDR3 comprises 14 residues. Germline assignment: CDR1 LNHDA and CDR2 SQIVND (reference sequence). V shed 3 bases and J shed 0 bases, with 6 bases lying between them.

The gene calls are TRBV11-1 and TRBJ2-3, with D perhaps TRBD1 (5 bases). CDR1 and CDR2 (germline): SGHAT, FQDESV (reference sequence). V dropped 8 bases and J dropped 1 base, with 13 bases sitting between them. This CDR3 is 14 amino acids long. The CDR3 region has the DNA TGTGCCAGCGGCTGGGGCCTAGGCACAGATACGCAGTATTTT. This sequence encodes CASGWGLGTDTQYF.

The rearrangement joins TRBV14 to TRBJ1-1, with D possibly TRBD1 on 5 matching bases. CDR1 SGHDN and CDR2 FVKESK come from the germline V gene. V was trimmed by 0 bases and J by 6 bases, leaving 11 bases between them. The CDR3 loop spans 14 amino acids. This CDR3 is CASSQEGRAAEAFF. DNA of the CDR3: TGTGCCAGCAGCCAAGAAGGCAGGGCGGCTGAAGCTTTCTTT. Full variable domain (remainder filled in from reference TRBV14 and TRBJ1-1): EAGVTQFPSHSVIEKGQTVTLRCDPISGHDNLYWYRRVMGKEIKFLLHFVKESKQDESGMPNNRFLAERTGGTYSTLKVQPAELEDSGVYFCASSQEGRAAEAFFGQGTRLTVV.

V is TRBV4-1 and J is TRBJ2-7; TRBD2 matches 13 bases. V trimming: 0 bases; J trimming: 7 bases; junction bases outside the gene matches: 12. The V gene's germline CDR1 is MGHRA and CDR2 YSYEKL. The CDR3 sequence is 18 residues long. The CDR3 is CASSQEGGAGLAGREQYF. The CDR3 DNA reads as TGCGCCAGCAGCCAAGAGGGGGGGGCGGGACTAGCGGGGCGTGAGCAGTACTTC.

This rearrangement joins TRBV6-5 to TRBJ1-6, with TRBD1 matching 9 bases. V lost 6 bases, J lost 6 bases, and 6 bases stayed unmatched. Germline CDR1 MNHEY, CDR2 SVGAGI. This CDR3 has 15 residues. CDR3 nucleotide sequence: TGTGCCAGCAGATGGGACAGGGCGTCTAATTCACCCCTCCACTTT. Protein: CASRWDRASNSPLHF.

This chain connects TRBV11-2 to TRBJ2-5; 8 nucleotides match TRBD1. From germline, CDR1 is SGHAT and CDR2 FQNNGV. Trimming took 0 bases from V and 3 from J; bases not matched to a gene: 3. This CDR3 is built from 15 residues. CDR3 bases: TGTGCCAGCAGCTTAGAATCGGACAGGGAAGAGACCCAGTACTTC. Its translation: CASSLESDREETQYF.

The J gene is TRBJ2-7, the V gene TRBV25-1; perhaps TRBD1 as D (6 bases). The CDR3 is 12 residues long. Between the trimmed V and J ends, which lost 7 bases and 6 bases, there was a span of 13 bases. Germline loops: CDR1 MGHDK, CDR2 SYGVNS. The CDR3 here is CASTEGVREQYF. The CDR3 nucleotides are TGTGCCAGCACCGAGGGGGTACGCGAGCAGTACTTC.

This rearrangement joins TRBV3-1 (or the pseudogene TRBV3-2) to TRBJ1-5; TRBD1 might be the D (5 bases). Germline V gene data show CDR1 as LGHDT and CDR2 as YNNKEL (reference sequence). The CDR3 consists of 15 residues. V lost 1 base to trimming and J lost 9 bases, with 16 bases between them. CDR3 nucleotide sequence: TGTGCCAGCAGCCAAGGAAATTTACAGGTGACGCCCCAGCATTTT. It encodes CASSQGNLQVTPQHF.

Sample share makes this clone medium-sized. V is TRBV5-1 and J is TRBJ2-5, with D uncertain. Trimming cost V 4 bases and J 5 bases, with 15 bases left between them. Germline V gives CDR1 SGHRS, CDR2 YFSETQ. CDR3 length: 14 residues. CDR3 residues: CASSPRPLGETQYF. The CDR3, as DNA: TGCGCCAGCAGCCCTAGGCCCCTAGGGGAGACCCAGTACTTC.

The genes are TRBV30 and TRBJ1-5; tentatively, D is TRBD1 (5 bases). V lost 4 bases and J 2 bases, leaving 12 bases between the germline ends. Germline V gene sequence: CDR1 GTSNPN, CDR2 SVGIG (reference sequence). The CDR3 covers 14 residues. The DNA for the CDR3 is TGTGCCTGGAAGAAGACAGAGGGCAATCAGCCCCAGCATTTT. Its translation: CAWKKTEGNQPQHF.

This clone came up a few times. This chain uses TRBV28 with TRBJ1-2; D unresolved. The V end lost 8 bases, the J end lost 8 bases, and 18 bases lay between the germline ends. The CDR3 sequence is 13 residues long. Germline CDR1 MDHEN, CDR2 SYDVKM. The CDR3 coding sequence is TGTGCCAGCGGCGCAGGTCCTCTAGAAGGCTACACCTTC. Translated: CASGAGPLEGYTF.

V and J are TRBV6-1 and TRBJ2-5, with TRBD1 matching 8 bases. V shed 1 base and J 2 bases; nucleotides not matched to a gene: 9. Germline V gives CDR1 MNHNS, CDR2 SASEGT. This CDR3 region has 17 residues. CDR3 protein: CASSEVIEQGDQETQYF. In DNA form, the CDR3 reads TGTGCCAGCAGTGAAGTAATAGAACAGGGGGATCAAGAGACCCAGTACTTC.

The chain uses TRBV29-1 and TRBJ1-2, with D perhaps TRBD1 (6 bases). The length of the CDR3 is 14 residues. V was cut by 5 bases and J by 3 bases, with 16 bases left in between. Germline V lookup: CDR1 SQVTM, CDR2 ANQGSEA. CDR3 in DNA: TGCAGCGTTAGGGGGGGGACGGAACACTATGGCTACACCTTC. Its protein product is CSVRGGTEHYGYTF. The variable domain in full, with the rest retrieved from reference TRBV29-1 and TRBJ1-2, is SAVISQKPSRDICQRGTSLTIQCQVDSQVTMMFWYRQQPGQSLTLIATANQGSEATYESGFVIDKFPISRPNLTFSTLTVSNMSPEDSSIYLCSVRGGTEHYGYTFGSGTRLTVV.

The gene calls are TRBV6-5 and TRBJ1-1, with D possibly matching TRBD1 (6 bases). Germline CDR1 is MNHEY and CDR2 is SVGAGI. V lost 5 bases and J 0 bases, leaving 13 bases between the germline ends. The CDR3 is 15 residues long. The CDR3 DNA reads TGTGCCAGCAGTCCTGACAGGCCCATGAACACTGAAGCTTTCTTT. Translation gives CASSPDRPMNTEAFF.

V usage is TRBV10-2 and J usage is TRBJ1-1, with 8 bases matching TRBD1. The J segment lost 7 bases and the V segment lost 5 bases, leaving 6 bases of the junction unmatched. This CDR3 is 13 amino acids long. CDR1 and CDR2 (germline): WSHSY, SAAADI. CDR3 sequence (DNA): TGCGCCAGCAGTCGGGACAGGATTTTTGAAGCTTTCTTT. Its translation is CASSRDRIFEAFF.

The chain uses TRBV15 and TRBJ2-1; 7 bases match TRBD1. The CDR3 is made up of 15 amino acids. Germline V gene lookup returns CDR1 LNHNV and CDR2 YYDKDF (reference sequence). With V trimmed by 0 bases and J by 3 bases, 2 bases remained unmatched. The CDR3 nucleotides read TGTGCCACCAGCAGAGAGGGGACAGACTACAATGAGCAGTTCTTC. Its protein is CATSREGTDYNEQFF. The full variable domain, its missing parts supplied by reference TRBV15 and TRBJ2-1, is DAMVIQNPRYQVTQFGKPVTLSCSQTLNHNVMYWYQQKSSQAPKLLFHYYDKDFNNEADTPDNFQSRRPNTSFCFLDIRSPGLGDTAMYLCATSREGTDYNEQFFGPGTRLTVL.

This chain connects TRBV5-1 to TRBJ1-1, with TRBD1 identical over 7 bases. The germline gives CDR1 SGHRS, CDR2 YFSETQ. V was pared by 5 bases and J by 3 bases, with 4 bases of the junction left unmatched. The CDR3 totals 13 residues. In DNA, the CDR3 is TGCGCCAGCAGACAGCAGGGGGACACTGAAGCTTTCTTT. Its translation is CASRQQGDTEAFF.

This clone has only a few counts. This CDR3 reads CASSRSRQESYGYTF. CDR3 nucleotide sequence: TGTGCCAGCAGCCGCTCCAGACAGGAGAGCTATGGCTACACCTTC. The V call is TRBV7-9, the J call TRBJ1-2, with D tentatively TRBD1 (6 bases). There are 15 residues in the CDR3. Trimming cost V 5 bases and J 4 bases, with 17 bases left between them. Per the germline V gene, CDR1 is SEHNR and CDR2 is FQNEAQ (reference sequence).

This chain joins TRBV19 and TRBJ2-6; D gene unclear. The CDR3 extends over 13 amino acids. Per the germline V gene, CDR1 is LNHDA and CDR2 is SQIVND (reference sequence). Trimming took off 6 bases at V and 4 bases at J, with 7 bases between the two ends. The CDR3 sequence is CASRGNGANVLTF. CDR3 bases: TGTGCCAGTAGGGGGAACGGGGCCAACGTCCTGACTTTC.

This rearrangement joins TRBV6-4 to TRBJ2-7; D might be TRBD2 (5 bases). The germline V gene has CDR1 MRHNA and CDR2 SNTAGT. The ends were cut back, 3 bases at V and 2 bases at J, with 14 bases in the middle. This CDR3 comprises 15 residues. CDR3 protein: CASSEDAGPAYEQYF. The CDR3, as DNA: TGTGCCAGCAGTGAAGACGCGGGCCCGGCCTACGAGCAGTACTTC.

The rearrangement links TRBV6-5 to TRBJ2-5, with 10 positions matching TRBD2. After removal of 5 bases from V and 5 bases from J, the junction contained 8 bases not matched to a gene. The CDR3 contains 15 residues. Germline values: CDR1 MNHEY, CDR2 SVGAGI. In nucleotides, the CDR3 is TGTGCCAGCAGTCCAAGCGGGAGGGCCGGTGAGACCCAGTACTTC. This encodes CASSPSGRAGETQYF.

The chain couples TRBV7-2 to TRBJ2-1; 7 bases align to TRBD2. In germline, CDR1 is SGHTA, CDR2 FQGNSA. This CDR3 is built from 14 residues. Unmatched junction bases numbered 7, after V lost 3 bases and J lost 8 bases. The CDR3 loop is CASSLTGRVDEQFF. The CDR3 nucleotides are TGTGCCAGCAGCTTGACTGGGAGGGTCGATGAGCAGTTCTTC.

This chain's CDR3 is CASSPTTAYEQYF. CDR3 nucleotide sequence: TGCGCCAGCAGCCCTACAACAGCCTACGAGCAGTACTTC. The rearrangement links TRBV5-1 to TRBJ2-7; D not resolved. CDR3 size: 13 residues. Germline V gives CDR1 SGHRS, CDR2 YFSETQ. V was clipped by 4 bases and J by 2 bases, with 10 bases between them.

The CDR3 DNA follows: TGTGCCAGCAGTGGCCCCCCTGGGGGGGAGCAGTACTTC. Residues: CASSGPPGGEQYF. V is TRBV2 and J is TRBJ2-7; possible D gene TRBD2, 6 bases. V dropped 4 bases and J dropped 7 bases, with 14 bases sitting between them. This CDR3 spans 13 amino acids. Germline CDR1 is SNHLY and CDR2 is FYNNEI.

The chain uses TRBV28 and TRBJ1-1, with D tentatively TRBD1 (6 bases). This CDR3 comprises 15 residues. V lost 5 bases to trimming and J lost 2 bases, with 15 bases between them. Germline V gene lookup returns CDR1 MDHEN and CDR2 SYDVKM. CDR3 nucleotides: TGTGCCAGCAGTAACCTGGGACACCCAAACACTGAAGCTTTCTTT. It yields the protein CASSNLGHPNTEAFF. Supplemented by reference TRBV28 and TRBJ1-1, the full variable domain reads DVKVTQSSRYLVKRTGEKVFLECVQDMDHENMFWYRQDPGLGLRLIYFSYDVKMKEKGDIPEGYSVSREKKERFSLILESASTNQTSMYLCASSNLGHPNTEAFFGQGTRLTVV.

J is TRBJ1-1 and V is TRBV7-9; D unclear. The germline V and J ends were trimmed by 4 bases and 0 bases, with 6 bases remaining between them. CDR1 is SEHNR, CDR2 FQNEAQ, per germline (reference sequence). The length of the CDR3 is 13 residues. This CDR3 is CASSSRLNTEAFF. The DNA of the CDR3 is TGTGCCAGCAGCTCCCGATTGAACACTGAAGCTTTCTTT. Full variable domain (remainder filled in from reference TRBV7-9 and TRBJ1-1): DTGVSQNPRHKITKRGQNVTFRCDPISEHNRLYWYRQTLGQGPEFLTYFQNEAQLEKSRLLSDRFSAERPKGSFSTLEIQRTEQGDSAMYLCASSSRLNTEAFFGQGTRLTVV.

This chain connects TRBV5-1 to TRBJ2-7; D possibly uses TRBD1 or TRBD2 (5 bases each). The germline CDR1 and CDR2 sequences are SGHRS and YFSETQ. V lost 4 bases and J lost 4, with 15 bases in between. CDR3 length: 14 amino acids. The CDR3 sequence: CASSPGASLYEQYF. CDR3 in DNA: TGCGCCAGCAGCCCCGGGGCCAGCCTTTACGAGCAGTACTTC.